This TCR beta chain was observed in a study of cytomegalovirus exposure and HLA in healthy donors. The V end was cut by 4 bases, the J end by 6 bases, with 11 bases between. CDR3 length: 13 amino acids. Germline V gene data show CDR1 as LGHNA and CDR2 as YSLEER. This clone is a singleton in its sample. The PCR contained 60 Vbeta and 13 Jbeta primers. Generated by immunoSEQ multiplex PCR, the TCRdb table keeps only in-frame clones and is missing some. The data hold about 160,000 clones, with 87% observed a single time. The sample consisted of PBMCs. This sequence originates from a woman aged 25 to 39 in good health and CMV-seronegative. This sequence joins TRBV4-3 and TRBJ2-3; D ambiguous. CDR3 DNA: TGCGCCAGCAGCCGCAGGTCATCGGATACGCAGTATTTT. Protein product: CASSRRSSDTQYF.